These 25 T cell receptor beta chains came from one sample sequenced in a study of CD8+ T cells in alopecia areata. Reverse transcription of extracted RNA yielded cDNA, which provided the sequencing template. Profiled with immunoSEQ multiplex PCR; TCRdb holds only in-frame clones, not every one. The repertoire has around 100,000 clones, around three quarters of them found once; the top ten carry approximately 15%. Treatment of the sample: oral pan-JAK inhibitor, 5-10 mg twice daily. This specimen consisted of CD8+ T cells sorted from blood, obtained around week 42, from a patient treated with tofacitinib. The receptors shown here come from a human donor with alopecia areata.

V usage is TRBV5-1 and J usage is TRBJ2-7; TRBD1 matches at 10 bases. Losses at the gene ends were 4 bases for V and 10 bases for J; bases not matched to a gene: 8. Germline lookup yields CDR1 SGHRS and CDR2 YFSETQ. The CDR3 length is 13 residues. This CDR3 is CASSPDGTGDQYF. The CDR3 bases are TGCGCCAGCAGCCCGGATGGGACAGGGGACCAGTACTTC.

This clone was detected only once. The chain couples TRBV10-2 to TRBJ2-1; 7 bases agree with TRBD1. V was clipped by 4 bases and J by 7 bases; unmatched bases: 4. CDR1 and CDR2 from the germline V gene are WSHSY and SAAADI. The CDR3 runs to 13 residues. The CDR3 loop is CASSGGTANEQFF. CDR3 bases: TGCGCCAGCAGTGGGGGGACAGCAAATGAGCAGTTCTTC.

The chain combines TRBV9 with TRBJ2-7; D possibly corresponds to TRBD2 (5 bases). The germline V gene has CDR1 SGDLS and CDR2 YYNGEE. The CDR3 runs 13 residues. Trimming shortened V by 4 bases and J by 5 bases, and 13 bases separated the two germline ends. The CDR3 nucleotides are TGTGCCAGCAGCTCATCGTCGGGGAACGAGCAGTACTTC. This sequence encodes CASSSSSGNEQYF.

The gene calls are TRBV27 and TRBJ2-5, with D unclear. The germline V gene has CDR1 MNHEY and CDR2 SMNVEV (reference sequence). CDR3 length: 14 amino acids. V was shortened by 3 bases and J by 2 bases, with 10 bases between the two germline ends. In nucleotides, the CDR3 is TGTGCCAGCAGTTTGTCTGGCAGTCAAGAGACCCAGTACTTC. Translation gives CASSLSGSQETQYF.

The chain is built from TRBV10-3 and TRBJ2-7, with D possibly called TRBD1 or TRBD2 (6 bases each). Germline V gives CDR1 ENHRY, CDR2 SYGVKD. V was cut by 8 bases and J by 5 bases, with 13 bases left in between. This CDR3 has 12 residues. The CDR3 sequence is CAIARGANEQYF. The CDR3 coding sequence is TGTGCCATCGCTAGGGGGGCCAACGAGCAGTACTTC.

The rearrangement joins TRBV29-1 to TRBJ1-1; no clear D gene. The V gene lost 2 bases and the J gene lost 1 base, with 5 bases spanning the gap. CDR1 is SQVTM and CDR2 is ANQGSEA in the germline V gene. CDR3 length: 12 amino acids. CDR3 in amino acids: CSVESGNTEAFF. The CDR3 nucleotides are TGCAGCGTTGAATCAGGGAACACTGAAGCTTTCTTT.

A remark on this clone: A junction boundary mismatches the germline segment, possibly from a read error. This chain connects TRBV4-1 to TRBJ1-1; D is unresolved. The CDR3 has 15 residues. The germline V gene has CDR1 MGHRA and CDR2 YSYEKL. This chain's CDR3 is CASSEDGQDDTEAFF. The CDR3 coding sequence is TGCGCCAGCAGCGAAGATGGCCAGGATGACACTGAAGCTTTCTTT.

The chain is built from TRBV27 and TRBJ2-7; D perhaps matches TRBD2 (6 bases). V lost 0 bases, J lost 1 base, and 10 bases lay in between. From germline, CDR1 is MNHEY and CDR2 SMNVEV (reference sequence). The CDR3 covers 15 residues. The CDR3 spells CASSLSVGGSYEQYF. In DNA, the CDR3 is TGTGCCAGCAGTTTATCGGTCGGGGGATCCTACGAGCAGTACTTC.

This clone occurred a few times. The CDR3 is CATSGGLNEQFF. The CDR3 DNA reads TGTGCCACCAGCGGGGGACTCAATGAGCAGTTCTTC. The V and J genes are TRBV15 and TRBJ2-1; the D gene is possibly TRBD2 (6 bases). CDR3 length: 12 residues. V dropped 5 bases and J dropped 6 bases, with 8 bases sitting between them. In germline, CDR1 is LNHNV, CDR2 YYDKDF (reference sequence).

The rearrangement joins TRBV5-4 to TRBJ2-7, with TRBD1 as a possible D gene (6 bases). CDR1 SGHNT and CDR2 YYREEE come from the germline V gene (reference sequence). The CDR3 has 14 amino acids. V was trimmed by 3 bases and J by 0 bases, leaving 10 bases between them. CDR3 in amino acids: CASSSRDISYEQYF. The DNA of the CDR3 is TGTGCCAGCAGCTCACGGGACATCTCCTACGAGCAGTACTTC.

This clone occurred a few times. This chain joins TRBV7-9 and TRBJ1-1, with TRBD1 identical over 8 bases. Unmatched junction bases numbered 4, after V lost 1 base and J lost 0 bases. Germline V lookup: CDR1 SEHNR, CDR2 FQNEAQ (reference sequence). The CDR3 is made up of 16 amino acids. CDR3 residues: CASSLGPTGVNTEAFF. CDR3 DNA sequence: TGTGCCAGCAGCTTAGGGCCGACAGGGGTGAACACTGAAGCTTTCTTT.

The chain employs TRBV10-2 and TRBJ2-7; D uncertain. This CDR3 has 14 amino acids. Per germline, CDR1 WSHSY and CDR2 SAAADI. V lost 2 bases to trimming and J lost 0 bases, with 8 bases between them. The CDR3: CASSEASPSYEQYF. In DNA, the CDR3 is TGCGCCAGCAGTGAGGCAAGCCCCTCCTACGAGCAGTACTTC.

The chain carries TRBV2 and TRBJ2-3; 9 bases agree with TRBD2. J was trimmed by 5 bases and V by 3 bases; bases with no gene match: 6. The CDR3 extends over 15 amino acids. From germline, CDR1 is SNHLY and CDR2 FYNNEI. CDR3 loop: CASSDGGGALDTQYF. CDR3 nucleotide sequence: TGTGCCAGCAGTGACGGCGGGGGGGCCCTAGATACGCAGTATTTT.

This chain connects TRBV13 to TRBJ2-5, with D maybe TRBD2 (6 bases). The CDR3 covers 14 residues. Trimming pared 5 bases from V and 2 bases from J, leaving 12 bases between. CDR1 is PRHDT, CDR2 FYEKMQ, per germline (reference sequence). The DNA of the CDR3 is TGTGCCAGCAGCGCGGTCCGGGGGCAAGAGACCCAGTACTTC. Its translation: CASSAVRGQETQYF.

V is TRBV5-6 and J is TRBJ2-5; a weak D match, TRBD2 (6 bases). V was cut by 0 bases and J by 2 bases, with 8 bases left in between. The CDR3 extends over 14 amino acids. Germline V gene sequence: CDR1 SGHDT, CDR2 YYEEEE. The CDR3 DNA is TGTGCCAGCAGCTTGGGTAGCGGTCAAGAGACCCAGTACTTC. It yields the protein CASSLGSGQETQYF. The variable domain in full, with the rest retrieved from reference TRBV5-6 and TRBJ2-5, is DAGVTQSPTHLIKTRGQQVTLRCSPKSGHDTVSWYQQALGQGPQFIFQYYEEEERQRGNFPDRFSGHQFPNYSSELNVNALLLGDSALYLCASSLGSGQETQYFGPGTRLLVL.

The chain has TRBV13 and TRBJ1-1; D not certain. The germline CDR1 and CDR2 sequences are PRHDT and FYEKMQ (reference sequence). The CDR3 covers 13 residues. Trimming stripped 5 bases from V and 1 base from J, with 8 bases between. The CDR3 DNA sequence: TGTGCCAGCAGCCTCGGGGAGAACACTGAAGCTTTCTTT. This encodes CASSLGENTEAFF.

This chain uses TRBV9 with TRBJ2-5; 13 nucleotides line up with TRBD2. CDR3 size: 17 residues. The junction had 8 bases not matched to a gene; V was cut back by 4 bases and J by 2 bases. Per germline, CDR1 SGDLS and CDR2 YYNGEE. The CDR3 reads CASSSPGTSGDQETQYF. The CDR3 bases are TGTGCCAGCAGCTCCCCGGGGACTAGCGGGGATCAAGAGACCCAGTACTTC. Combining the CDR3 with reference TRBV9 and TRBJ2-5 gives the whole variable domain DSGVTQTPKHLITATGQRVTLRCSPRSGDLSVYWYQQSLDQGLQFLIQYYNGEERAKGNILERFSAQQFPDLHSELNLSSLELGDSALYFCASSSPGTSGDQETQYFGPGTRLLVL.

The CDR3 DNA reads as TGCGCCAGCAGTGAGTCCCGGTGGCAGGGCCCGAACACCGGGGAGCTGTTTTTT. Residues: CASSESRWQGPNTGELFF. V usage is TRBV10-1 and J usage is TRBJ2-2; D perhaps matches TRBD1 (5 bases). V was cut by 0 bases and J by 0 bases, with 14 bases left in between. Looked up from germline, CDR1 is WNHNN and CDR2 is SYGVQD (reference sequence). The CDR3 totals 18 residues.

J is TRBJ2-1 and V is TRBV4-1; 7 bases fit TRBD2. CDR3 size: 15 residues. With 1 base clipped from V and 8 bases from J, the junction kept 8 bases outside the gene matches. From germline, CDR1 is MGHRA and CDR2 YSYEKL. CDR3 loop: CASSQALAAGDEQFF. The CDR3 DNA reads TGCGCCAGCAGCCAAGCCCTAGCGGCAGGAGATGAGCAGTTCTTC.

CDR3 residues: CASSPWAGEDNEQFF. In nucleotides, the CDR3 is TGTGCCAGCAGTCCTTGGGCGGGGGAAGACAATGAGCAGTTCTTC. The V and J genes are TRBV6-5 and TRBJ2-1; the match to TRBD2 covers 7 bases. The CDR3 sequence is 15 residues long. CDR1 and CDR2 (germline): MNHEY, SVGAGI. The J segment lost 5 bases and the V segment lost 5 bases, leaving 9 bases of the junction unmatched.

The chain recombines TRBV27 with TRBJ1-4; D not certain. The CDR3 consists of 14 residues. Germline CDR1 and CDR2: MNHEY and SMNVEV (reference sequence). V was trimmed by 5 bases and J by 4 bases, leaving 11 bases between them. The CDR3 DNA reads as TGTGCCAGCAGTCCTCGACCGAATAATGAAAAACTGTTTTTT. Its translation is CASSPRPNNEKLFF.

The genes are TRBV4-3 and TRBJ2-1; D is perhaps TRBD2 (7 bases). The CDR3 sequence is 17 residues long. Germline CDR1 is LGHNA and CDR2 is YSLEER. V was clipped by 0 bases and J by 6 bases, with 18 bases between them. CDR3 region: CASSQDGPGGESNEQFF. CDR3 DNA sequence: TGCGCCAGCAGCCAAGATGGGCCGGGGGGCGAGAGCAATGAGCAGTTCTTC.

The gene calls are TRBV4-1 and TRBJ2-1, with D unresolved. V was trimmed by 0 bases and J by 9 bases, leaving 9 bases between them. The length of the CDR3 is 13 residues. Germline values: CDR1 MGHRA, CDR2 YSYEKL. The CDR3 is CASSQDPDFEQFF. The CDR3 DNA reads TGCGCCAGCAGCCAAGACCCGGATTTTGAGCAGTTCTTC.

In this sample, this clone turned up a few times. The chain has TRBV29-1 and TRBJ2-3; no definite D call. V was shortened by 8 bases and J by 4 bases, with 13 bases between the two germline ends. The germline V gene encodes CDR1 SQVTM and CDR2 ANQGSEA. This CDR3 contains 12 residues. CDR3: CSYPSPPDTQYF. CDR3 in DNA: TGCAGCTACCCCTCACCCCCAGATACGCAGTATTTT.

This CDR3 reads CASSQDPALYGYTF. The CDR3 DNA reads as TGCGCCAGCAGCCAAGATCCGGCTCTCTATGGCTACACCTTC. The rearrangement joins TRBV4-3 to TRBJ1-2; D gene unclear. The CDR3 totals 14 residues. V lost 0 bases, J lost 4 bases, and 9 bases lay in between. Germline CDR1 and CDR2: LGHNA and YSLEER.